This TCR beta chain came from a study of T cells in Graves' hyperthyroidism and ophthalmopathy. The CDR3 is 13 residues long. Trimming cost V 4 bases and J 8 bases, with 14 bases left between them. CDR1 and CDR2 from the germline V gene are MNHNS and SASEGT. TCR beta CDR3 sequences were amplified from RNA transcripts. The HTBI set primed first-round TCR CDR3 RT-PCR. TCRdb called the multiplex PCR reads again in MiXCR, with one record for every CDR3 protein. Here the sample spans 450,000 to 500,000 distinct CDR3 sequences, 20% to 25% being singletons. This clonotype came up a few times. Its antigen is undetermined. Diagnosing involved the use of clinical symptoms, serum thyroxine and TRAb, thyroid ultrasound and orbital computed tomography. An approximately 10 ml volume of fresh peripheral blood provided the PBMCs. Study-wide findings and caveats: Ophthalmopathy, as predicted by the model, came a median about seven months after the prediction. Blood samples included most of the expanded thyroid clonotypes exceeding 0.001.

This chain uses TRBV6-1 with TRBJ1-1; D is unresolved. The clonotype originates from a woman aged 70-85 years with Graves' ophthalmopathy. Source material: blood. In nucleotides, the CDR3 is TGTGCCAGCAGTGTGAGACGGGAGTCCGAAGCTTTCTTT. As protein: CASSVRRESEAFF.